This T cell receptor (beta chain) was retrieved from a study of T cells in Graves' hyperthyroidism and ophthalmopathy (dated by TCRdb to between 2017 and 2020). Broadly, across the study: Peripheral blood was collected at initial diagnosis, before any treatment. For training and testing, the 100 or so patients in the discovery cohort were randomly divided in a 7:3 ratio. In addition, the study compared T-cell repertoires in thyroid tissue and in blood from about six Graves' hyperthyroidism patients. To identify distinguishing TCR V-J signatures, a discovery cohort of about a hundred patients was used, comprising 43 with Graves' ophthalmopathy and approximately 57 with stable Graves' hyperthyroidism. Once sampling was done, hyperthyroidism patients were given methimazole at a starting dose of 30 mg daily, whereas ophthalmopathy patients were given high-dose intravenous methylprednisolone. The paper describes TCR Vbeta CDR3 sequencing of 130 to 150 peripheral blood samples, made up of under 50 ophthalmopathy patients, some 76 hyperthyroidism patients and approximately 17 progressor patients. Prospective prediction of ophthalmopathy was tested in an independent validation cohort of 18 to 20 hyperthyroidism patients and 17 patients who later progressed to ophthalmopathy. Overall study results and their limits: In validation, the model predicted progression to ophthalmopathy with roughly 66% sensitivity and roughly 72% specificity, a median of 6.5 months before onset. A model built on a 13 V-J signature distinguished ophthalmopathy from stable hyperthyroidism, reaching 85% to 90% sensitivity and around 82% specificity in cross-validation and 80%/75% in testing. Blood samples also contained most of the expanded thyroid clonotypes (frequency above 0.001), which suggests that blood repertoires may reflect thyroid immune responses. Sample size was not statistically predetermined, and investigators were not blinded to group allocation.

The TCR beta CDR3 regions were amplified from the RNA transcripts. The first round of RT-PCR for the TCR CDR3 was performed with the HTBI primer set and the Qiagen OneStep RT-PCR kit. Libraries were constructed in a second round of multiplex PCR, after which size selection and purification were carried out. Paired-end sequencing of the libraries was performed with 100 bp reads on an Illumina HiSeq2000. On the study's bioinformatics: Raw data were processed with SOAPnuke, discarding reads with adapters, uncalled bases, mean Phred below 15, or no exact constant-primer or identifier match. COPE v1.2.5 was used to merge high-quality paired reads, and clonotypes were defined as unique nucleotide sequences. Clonotypes were aligned to IMGT TRBV, TRBD and TRBJ reference segments using MiTCR v1.1. Analysis was restricted to V-J combinations with a frequency above 0.0001, which covered 98% to 99.2% of repertoires. A TCS score was defined as the ratio between F50 (clonal expansion) and ExV (chaos), using BLOSUM62-based TCRdist between CDR3 peptides within each V-J. Welch's t-statistics and random forest reduced 500 to 650 V-J features to 10 to 15, which were used in a naive Bayes classifier (R e1071). The public reads were reanalyzed by TCRdb: fastp trimming at Q25, MiXCR alignment, in-frame beta chains only. Each entry is one CDR3 protein sequence, shown with its most common DNA and genes. V and J calls and clone size were set by TCRdb, not the authors. The sample includes about 130,000 distinct CDR3 sequences, with about 20% observed a single time. Together, the top ten hold around two thirds of the sample.

The CDR3 runs 16 residues from the cysteine to the phenylalanine. Here the CDR3 DNA is all that survives: 48 bases in frame from base 1. V and J lose 3 bases and 4 bases, and a span of 18 bases separates them. Per the germline V gene (reference sequence), LNHDA is the CDR1 and SQIVND is the CDR2. Worth noting for this clonotype: Its antigen is still unknown. No base quality information exists; no much larger clone differs at one position.

Hyperthyroidism patients were newly diagnosed, with disease duration under 2 months, and aged 18 to 65 years. The study excluded patients with uncontrolled infections, other autoimmune diseases, pregnancy or lactation. Diagnoses were established on the basis of clinical symptoms, serum thyroxine and TRAb, thyroid ultrasound, and orbital computed tomography. Blood from progressor patients was collected at the time of first diagnosis with hyperthyroidism, before any ophthalmopathy symptoms had appeared. Ficoll-Paque density gradient centrifugation was used to isolate PBMCs from under 11 ml of fresh peripheral blood. Progressor patients were first diagnosed with Graves' hyperthyroidism and then developed ophthalmopathy during follow-up. Trizol reagent was used to extract total RNA, and RNA quality was then checked on an Agilent 2100 Bioanalyzer.

Material for sequencing was blood. This TCR was sampled from a woman between 50 and 59 years old with Graves' hyperthyroidism that later progressed to Graves' ophthalmopathy. The chain is encoded by TRBV19 joined to TRBJ2-5; the D gene may be TRBD1 or TRBD2, since each aligns over 7 bases. The DNA sequence is TGTGCCAGTAGTATTGTTTTTCAGGGGGGGCGAGAGACCCAGTACTTC. The translation is CASSIVFQGGRETQYF.